This T cell receptor beta chain was profiled in a study of T cell responses to AZD1222 COVID-19 vaccine. The study's findings and limits: Per reports, nearly half of all spike-specific TCRs target regions that are unmutated in variants. Only 5 or 6 AZD1222 recipients were seropositive at baseline. The study sampled repertoires only after the peak T cell response. Along spike, vaccine-associated CD4 TCRs were found throughout, with dominance at 160-218 and 743-854.

Using immunoSEQ multiplex PCR, the repertoire was profiled, and TCRdb retains in-frame clones only, with some absent. The sample holds about 120,000 clones, more than 85% seen once. The CDR3 spans 12 residues. Germline CDR1 MNHEY, CDR2 SVGEGT. As concerns this clone: What it binds is unknown. One end of the junction fails to match germline, which may point to a read error.

The sequencing here drew on peripheral blood, taken 28 days after the second AZD1222 dose. This TCR was sampled from an adult who received the AZD1222 COVID-19 vaccine. This chain joins TRBV6-2 or TRBV6-3 and TRBJ1-1; D remains ambiguous. The CDR3 loop is CASSYSRGRLLF. The CDR3 bases are TGTGCCAGCAGTTACTCCCGAGGCCGGTTGCTCTTT.